The 15 T cell receptor beta chains below all came from one sample that was sequenced in a study of technical replicates of blood from a few donors. Profiled with immunoSEQ multiplex PCR; TCRdb holds only in-frame clones, not every one. Of over 45,000 clones listed, 92% are singletons. The sequencing sample was made of PBMCs. The receptors derive from a human donor in good health. Some clones in this sample may be carry-over from other donors' samples.

The chain is built from TRBV5-1 and TRBJ2-7; possibly TRBD2 for D (6 bases). The length of the CDR3 is 16 residues. V lost 0 bases, J lost 3 bases, and 16 bases lay in between. Germline V gene sequence: CDR1 SGHRS, CDR2 YFSETQ. CDR3 nucleotide sequence: TGCGCCAGCAGCTTGGGTGCGGGGACGGCAAGCTACGAGCAGTACTTC. Its protein product is CASSLGAGTASYEQYF.

The chain is built from TRBV13 and TRBJ1-1, with D unresolved. This CDR3 region has 11 residues. Looked up from germline, CDR1 is PRHDT and CDR2 is FYEKMQ (reference sequence). Between the trimmed V and J ends, which lost 3 bases and 4 bases, there was a span of 3 bases. CDR3 DNA: TGTGCCAGCAGCTTCCTCACTGAAGCTTTCTTT. Protein sequence: CASSFLTEAFF. Full variable domain (outside the CDR3, taken from reference TRBV13 and TRBJ1-1): AAGVIQSPRHLIKEKRETATLKCYPIPRHDTVYWYQQGPGQDPQFLISFYEKMQSDKGSIPDRFSAQQFSDYHSELNMSSLELGDSALYFCASSFLTEAFFGQGTRLTVV.

This clone was seen once. The rearrangement links TRBV7-9 to TRBJ2-5, with TRBD2 matching over 7 bases. The CDR3 is 13 amino acids. CDR1 is SEHNR, CDR2 FQNEAQ, per germline (reference sequence). The V and J ends lost 4 bases and 7 bases, in that order; junction bases with no gene match: 6. The CDR3 protein is CASSYGRGGTQYF. CDR3 nucleotides: TGTGCCAGCAGCTACGGGCGCGGGGGGACCCAGTACTTC.

The J gene is TRBJ2-2, the V gene TRBV5-1; weak D call: TRBD1 (6 bases). Trimming shortened V by 4 bases and J by 4 bases, and 11 bases separated the two germline ends. Germline V CDR1 and CDR2: SGHRS, YFSETQ. The CDR3 spans 14 residues. CDR3 in DNA: TGCGCCAGCAGCGGGGACACTTTCACCGGGGAGCTGTTTTTT. Residues: CASSGDTFTGELFF.

The chain uses TRBV19 and TRBJ1-5; tentative D call: TRBD1 (5 bases). The V end lost 1 base, the J end lost 3 bases, and 7 bases lay between the germline ends. CDR1 is LNHDA, CDR2 SQIVND, per germline (reference sequence). The CDR3 spans 14 residues. CDR3 in amino acids: CASSIGQPNQPQHF. DNA for the CDR3: TGTGCCAGTAGTATAGGACAGCCCAATCAGCCCCAGCATTTT.

V and J are TRBV5-6 and TRBJ1-1, with TRBD1 identical over 10 bases. This CDR3 has 17 residues. J was trimmed by 1 base and V by 4 bases; bases with no gene match: 10. CDR1 and CDR2 (germline): SGHDT, YYEEEE. Here the CDR3 DNA reads TGTGCCAGCAGCATGACAGGGGGCGGCCTGGGGAACACTGAAGCTTTCTTT. This sequence encodes CASSMTGGGLGNTEAFF.

The V gene is TRBV6-5, the J gene TRBJ1-6; D possibly corresponds to TRBD1 (5 bases). CDR1 and CDR2 (germline): MNHEY, SVGAGI. This CDR3 region has 15 residues. Trimming shortened V by 4 bases and J by 11 bases, and 18 bases separated the two germline ends. This CDR3 is CASSWGGTQVPPLHF. CDR3 DNA sequence: TGTGCCAGCAGTTGGGGGGGGACGCAGGTTCCACCCCTCCACTTT.

The chain joins TRBV7-6 to TRBJ1-3; TRBD1 might be the D (5 bases). The germline gives CDR1 SGHVS, CDR2 FNYEAQ. The CDR3 is made up of 16 amino acids. Trimming took 2 bases from V and 1 from J, leaving 12 bases between them. The CDR3 loop is CASSLLGQSSGNTIYF. The CDR3, as DNA: TGTGCCAGCAGCTTACTGGGGCAATCTTCTGGAAACACCATATATTTT. The whole variable domain, remainder taken from reference TRBV7-6 and TRBJ1-3, is GAGVSQSPRYKVTKRGQDVALRCDPISGHVSLYWYRQALGQGPEFLTYFNYEAQQDKSGLPNDRFSAERPEGSISTLTIQRTEQRDSAMYRCASSLLGQSSGNTIYFGEGSWLTVV.

The V and J genes are TRBV4-3 and TRBJ2-4; the D gene is possibly TRBD1 (5 bases). This CDR3 has 12 residues. V was trimmed by 4 bases and J by 9 bases, leaving 10 bases between them. From germline, CDR1 is LGHNA and CDR2 YSLEER. This chain's CDR3 is CASSRSRGIQYF. The CDR3 coding sequence is TGCGCCAGCAGCCGGTCTAGGGGCATTCAGTACTTC.

This rearrangement joins TRBV7-2 to TRBJ2-7; TRBD2 agrees at 11 bases. V gave up 5 bases and J gave up 4 bases; unmatched junction bases: 13. This CDR3 has 17 amino acids. The germline CDR1 and CDR2 sequences are SGHTA and FQGNSA. DNA for the CDR3: TGTGCCAGCAGCCCAAAACCCGGTAGCGGGAGGGTGTACGAGCAGTACTTC. Its translation: CASSPKPGSGRVYEQYF.

The rearrangement links TRBV7-9 to TRBJ2-1, with 9 bases aligning to TRBD1. The CDR3 is 15 amino acids. V trimming: 6 bases; J trimming: 4 bases; junction bases outside the gene matches: 7. The germline V gene has CDR1 SEHNR and CDR2 FQNEAQ (reference sequence). For the CDR3, the DNA is TGTGCCAGCAGTCCGAGACAGGGGGTTTACAATGAGCAGTTCTTC. Translating it yields CASSPRQGVYNEQFF. Full variable domain (outside the CDR3, taken from reference TRBV7-9 and TRBJ2-1): DTGVSQNPRHKITKRGQNVTFRCDPISEHNRLYWYRQTLGQGPEFLTYFQNEAQLEKSRLLSDRFSAERPKGSFSTLEIQRTEQGDSAMYLCASSPRQGVYNEQFFGPGTRLTVL.

The chain carries TRBV5-4 and TRBJ2-2, with 8 nucleotides matching TRBD2. The V gene's germline CDR1 is SGHNT and CDR2 YYREEE (reference sequence). The CDR3 spans 15 residues. With 2 bases clipped from V and 4 bases from J, the junction kept 4 bases outside the gene matches. CDR3 sequence: CASSLAGVGTGELFF. CDR3 DNA sequence: TGTGCCAGCAGCTTAGCGGGAGTAGGCACCGGGGAGCTGTTTTTT.

This chain uses TRBV7-9 with TRBJ2-3; D is unclear. The CDR3 consists of 14 residues. V lost 1 base to trimming and J lost 1 base, with 6 bases between them. Germline CDR1 and CDR2: SEHNR and FQNEAQ (reference sequence). In DNA, the CDR3 is TGTGCCAGCAGCTTAGGCGCGGGCACAGATACGCAGTATTTT. It translates to CASSLGAGTDTQYF.

The genes are TRBV11-3 and TRBJ1-1; 7 bases map to TRBD1. Germline-derived CDR1 and CDR2 are SGHNT and YENEEA. This CDR3 has 13 amino acids. Trimming took 5 bases from V and 5 from J; bases not matched to a gene: 5. The CDR3 loop reads CASSKGAGTEAFF. CDR3 DNA: TGTGCCAGCAGCAAGGGGGCTGGGACTGAAGCTTTCTTT.

The chain uses TRBV6-5 and TRBJ2-7, with D perhaps matching TRBD1 (5 bases). Germline loops: CDR1 MNHEY, CDR2 SVGAGI. This CDR3 has 13 amino acids. Trimming cost V 8 bases and J 0 bases, with 11 bases left between them. The CDR3: CASVGPSSYEQYF. CDR3 in DNA: TGTGCCAGCGTGGGGCCCAGCTCCTACGAGCAGTACTTC.